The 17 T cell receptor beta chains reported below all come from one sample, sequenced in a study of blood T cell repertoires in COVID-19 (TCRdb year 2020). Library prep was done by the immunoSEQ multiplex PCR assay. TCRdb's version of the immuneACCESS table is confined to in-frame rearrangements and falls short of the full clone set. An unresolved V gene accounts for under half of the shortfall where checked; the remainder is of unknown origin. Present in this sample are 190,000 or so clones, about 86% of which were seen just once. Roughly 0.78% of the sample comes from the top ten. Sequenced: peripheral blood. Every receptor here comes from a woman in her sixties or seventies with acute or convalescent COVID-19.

In DNA form, the CDR3 reads TGCGCCAGCAGCCAACCGACGGCTAGCGTCTACAATGAGCAGTTCTTC. This encodes CASSQPTASVYNEQFF. The chain combines TRBV4-1 with TRBJ2-1; TRBD2 is a possible D gene (6 bases). Germline loops: CDR1 MGHRA, CDR2 YSYEKL. Trimming cost V 2 bases and J 3 bases, with 14 bases left between them. This CDR3 comprises 16 residues.

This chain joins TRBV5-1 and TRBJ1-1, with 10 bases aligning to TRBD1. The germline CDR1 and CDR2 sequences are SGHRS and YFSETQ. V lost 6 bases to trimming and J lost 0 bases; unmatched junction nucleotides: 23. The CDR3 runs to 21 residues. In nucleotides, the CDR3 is TGCGCCAGCACCCTTCTTGCTGGGACAGGGGACCTATTATCCATGAACACTGAAGCTTTCTTT. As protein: CASTLLAGTGDLLSMNTEAFF.

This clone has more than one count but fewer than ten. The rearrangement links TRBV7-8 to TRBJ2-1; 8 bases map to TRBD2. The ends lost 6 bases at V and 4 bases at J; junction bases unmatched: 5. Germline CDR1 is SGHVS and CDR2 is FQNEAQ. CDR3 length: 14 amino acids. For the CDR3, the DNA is TGTGCCAGCAGAGAACTAGCGGCTTACAATGAGCAGTTCTTC. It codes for CASRELAAYNEQFF.

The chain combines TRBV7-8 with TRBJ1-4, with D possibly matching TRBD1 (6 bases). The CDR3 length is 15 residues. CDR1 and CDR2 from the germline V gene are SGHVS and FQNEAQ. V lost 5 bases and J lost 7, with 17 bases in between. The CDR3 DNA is TGTGCCAGCAGCCCCCAGGACGGGACATCTGAAAAACTGTTTTTT. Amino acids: CASSPQDGTSEKLFF.

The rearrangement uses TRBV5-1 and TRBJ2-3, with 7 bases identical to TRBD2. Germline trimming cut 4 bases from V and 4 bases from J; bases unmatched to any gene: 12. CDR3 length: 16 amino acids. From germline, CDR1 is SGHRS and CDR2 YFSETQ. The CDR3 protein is CASSPRGSGDSDTQYF. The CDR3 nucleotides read TGCGCCAGCAGCCCCCGGGGGAGCGGGGATTCAGATACGCAGTATTTT.

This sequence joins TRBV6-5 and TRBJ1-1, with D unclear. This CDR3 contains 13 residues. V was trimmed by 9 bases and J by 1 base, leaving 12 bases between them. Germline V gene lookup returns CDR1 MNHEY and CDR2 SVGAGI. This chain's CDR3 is CASALGENTEAFF. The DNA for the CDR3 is TGTGCCAGTGCCCTCGGGGAGAACACTGAAGCTTTCTTT.

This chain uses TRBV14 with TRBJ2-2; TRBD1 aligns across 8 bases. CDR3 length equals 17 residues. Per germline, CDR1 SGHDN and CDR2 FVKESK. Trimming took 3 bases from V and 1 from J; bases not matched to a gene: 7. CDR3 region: CASSQGQGALNTGELFF. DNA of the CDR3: TGTGCCAGCAGCCAGGGGCAGGGGGCCCTGAACACCGGGGAGCTGTTTTTT. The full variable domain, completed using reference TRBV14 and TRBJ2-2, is EAGVTQFPSHSVIEKGQTVTLRCDPISGHDNLYWYRRVMGKEIKFLLHFVKESKQDESGMPNNRFLAERTGGTYSTLKVQPAELEDSGVYFCASSQGQGALNTGELFFGEGSRLTVL.

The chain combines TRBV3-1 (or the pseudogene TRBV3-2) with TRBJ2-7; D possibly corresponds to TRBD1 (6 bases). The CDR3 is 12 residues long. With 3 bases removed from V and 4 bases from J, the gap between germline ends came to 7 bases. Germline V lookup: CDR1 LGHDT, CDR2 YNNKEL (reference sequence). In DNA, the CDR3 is TGTGCCAGCAGCCAGGGGGCTTACGAGCAGTACTTC. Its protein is CASSQGAYEQYF.

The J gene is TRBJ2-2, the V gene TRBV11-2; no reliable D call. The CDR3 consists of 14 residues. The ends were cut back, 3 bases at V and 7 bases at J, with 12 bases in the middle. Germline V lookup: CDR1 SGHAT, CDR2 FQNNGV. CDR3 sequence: CASSFARMFGELFF. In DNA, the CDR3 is TGTGCCAGCAGCTTTGCTAGAATGTTCGGGGAGCTGTTTTTT.

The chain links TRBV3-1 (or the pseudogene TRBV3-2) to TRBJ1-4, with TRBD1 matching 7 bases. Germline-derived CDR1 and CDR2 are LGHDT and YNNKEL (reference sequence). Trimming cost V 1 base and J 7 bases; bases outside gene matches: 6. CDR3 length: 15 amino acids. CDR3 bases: TGTGCCAGCAGCCAAGCCCCAGGGGGATCTGAAAAACTGTTTTTT. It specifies CASSQAPGGSEKLFF.

The CDR3 DNA follows: TGTGCCAGTAGTATGAGAGGTAGTTTTGGCTACACCTTC. Translated: CASSMRGSFGYTF. The chain joins TRBV19 to TRBJ1-2; no firm D call. The CDR3 has 13 residues. V lost 3 bases, J lost 7 bases, and 12 bases lay in between. The germline V gene has CDR1 LNHDA and CDR2 SQIVND (reference sequence).

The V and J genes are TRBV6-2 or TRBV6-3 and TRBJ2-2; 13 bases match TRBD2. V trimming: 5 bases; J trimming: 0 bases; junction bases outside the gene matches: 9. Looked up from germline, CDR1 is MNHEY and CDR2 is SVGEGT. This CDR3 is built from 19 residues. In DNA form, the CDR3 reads TGTGCCAGCAGTGACAATCCTGGACTAGCGGGGGCGAACACCGGGGAGCTGTTTTTT. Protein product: CASSDNPGLAGANTGELFF.

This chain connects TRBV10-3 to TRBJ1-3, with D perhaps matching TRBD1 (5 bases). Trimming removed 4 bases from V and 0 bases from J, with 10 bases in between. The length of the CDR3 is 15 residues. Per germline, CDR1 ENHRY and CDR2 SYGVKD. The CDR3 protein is CAISGGTLSGNTIYF. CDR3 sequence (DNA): TGTGCCATCAGTGGCGGGACGCTCTCTGGAAACACCATATATTTT.

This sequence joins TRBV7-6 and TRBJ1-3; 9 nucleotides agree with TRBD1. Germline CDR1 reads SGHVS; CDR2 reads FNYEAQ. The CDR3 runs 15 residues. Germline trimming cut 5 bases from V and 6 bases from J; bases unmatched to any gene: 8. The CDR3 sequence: CASSARTGEANTIYF. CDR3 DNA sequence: TGTGCCAGCAGCGCCCGGACAGGGGAGGCAAACACCATATATTTT.

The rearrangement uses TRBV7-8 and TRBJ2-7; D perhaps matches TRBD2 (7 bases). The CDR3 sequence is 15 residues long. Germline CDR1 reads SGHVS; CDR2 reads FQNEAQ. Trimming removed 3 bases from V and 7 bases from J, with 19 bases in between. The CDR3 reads CASSFTTGRAREQYF. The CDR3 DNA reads TGTGCCAGCAGCTTTACCACAGGGAGGGCTAGGGAGCAGTACTTC. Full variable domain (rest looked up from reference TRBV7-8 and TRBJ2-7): GAGVSQSPRYKVAKRGQDVALRCDPISGHVSLFWYQQALGQGPEFLTYFQNEAQLDKSGLPSDRFFAERPEGSVSTLKIQRTQQEDSAVYLCASSFTTGRAREQYFGPGTRLTVT.

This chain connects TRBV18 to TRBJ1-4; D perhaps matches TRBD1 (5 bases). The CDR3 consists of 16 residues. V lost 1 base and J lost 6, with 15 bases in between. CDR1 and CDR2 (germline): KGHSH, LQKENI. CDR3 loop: CASSPLQGRIDEKLFF. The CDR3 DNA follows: TGTGCCAGCTCACCACTCCAGGGCCGTATAGATGAAAAACTGTTTTTT. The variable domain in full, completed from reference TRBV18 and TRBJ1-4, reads NAGVMQNPRHLVRRRGQEARLRCSPMKGHSHVYWYRQLPEEGLKFMVYLQKENIIDESGMPKERFSAEFPKEGPSILRIQQVVRGDSAAYFCASSPLQGRIDEKLFFGSGTQLSVL.

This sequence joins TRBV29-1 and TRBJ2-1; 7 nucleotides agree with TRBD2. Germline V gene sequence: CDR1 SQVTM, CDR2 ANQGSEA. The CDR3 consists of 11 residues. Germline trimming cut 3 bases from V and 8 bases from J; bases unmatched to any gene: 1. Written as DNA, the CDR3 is TGCAGCGTTGAGGGGGGGTATGAGCAGTTCTTC. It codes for CSVEGGYEQFF.